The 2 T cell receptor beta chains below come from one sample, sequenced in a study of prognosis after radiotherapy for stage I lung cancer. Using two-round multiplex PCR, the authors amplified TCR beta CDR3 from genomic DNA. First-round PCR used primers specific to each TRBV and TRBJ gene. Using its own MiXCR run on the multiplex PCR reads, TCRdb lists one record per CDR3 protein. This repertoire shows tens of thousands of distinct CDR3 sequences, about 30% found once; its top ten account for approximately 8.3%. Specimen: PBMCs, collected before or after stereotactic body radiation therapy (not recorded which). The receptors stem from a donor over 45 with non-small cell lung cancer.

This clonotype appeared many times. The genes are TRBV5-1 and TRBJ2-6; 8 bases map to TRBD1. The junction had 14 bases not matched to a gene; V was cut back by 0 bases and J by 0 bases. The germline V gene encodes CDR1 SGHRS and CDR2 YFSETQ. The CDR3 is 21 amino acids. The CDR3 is CASSLGQGYGLASSGANVLTF. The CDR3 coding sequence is TGCGCCAGCAGCTTGGGACAGGGGTATGGGCTAGCAAGCTCTGGGGCCAACGTCCTGACTTTC.

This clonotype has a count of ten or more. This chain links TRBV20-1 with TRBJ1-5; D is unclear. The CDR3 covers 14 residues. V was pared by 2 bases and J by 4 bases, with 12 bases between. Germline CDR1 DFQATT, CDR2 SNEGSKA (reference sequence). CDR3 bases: TGCAGTGCTAGAAATTCCTTGGGGAATCAGCCCCAGCATTTT. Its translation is CSARNSLGNQPQHF.